A single sample is the source of the 6 T cell receptor beta chains below, sequenced in a study of technical replicates of blood from a few donors. Sequencing was performed with immunoSEQ multiplex PCR; in TCRdb, only in-frame clones are kept and a portion is missing. Among tens of thousands of clones listed, more than 85% were seen once. The sample taken for sequencing was T cells isolated from PBMCs. The source of these receptors is a human donor in good health. Some clones in this sample may be carry-over from other donors' samples.

This clone was seen only once. This rearrangement joins TRBV4-3 to TRBJ2-7; D perhaps matches TRBD1 (6 bases). CDR1 and CDR2 (germline): LGHNA, YSLEER. V lost 7 bases and J lost 3, with 19 bases in between. The length of the CDR3 is 15 residues. The CDR3 sequence: CASMTPTQGHYEQYF. The CDR3 DNA reads as TGCGCCAGCATGACTCCTACACAGGGACACTACGAGCAGTACTTC.

The gene calls are TRBV6-1 and TRBJ2-7; 10 bases agree with TRBD2. In germline, CDR1 is MNHNS, CDR2 SASEGT. V dropped 7 bases and J dropped 4; count of bases not matched to a gene: 7. The CDR3 length is 14 residues. DNA of the CDR3: TGTGCCAGCATTGGACTAGCGGAAATGTACGAGCAGTACTTC. It yields the protein CASIGLAEMYEQYF.

V is TRBV5-1 and J is TRBJ1-2; 8 bases map to TRBD1. V lost 0 bases to trimming and J lost 7 bases; unmatched junction nucleotides: 5. CDR3 length: 14 residues. In germline, CDR1 is SGHRS, CDR2 YFSETQ. The CDR3 DNA sequence: TGCGCCAGCAGCTTGGGCCAAACAGGGGGTGGCTACACCTTC. Protein sequence: CASSLGQTGGGYTF.

The rearrangement joins TRBV5-6 to TRBJ1-1; D not certain. V lost 1 base, J lost 4 bases, and 11 bases lay in between. CDR3 length: 14 amino acids. Germline CDR1 SGHDT, CDR2 YYEEEE. CDR3 DNA sequence: TGTGCCAGCAGCTTGATGAGACACGCCACTGAAGCTTTCTTT. As protein: CASSLMRHATEAFF.

The CDR3 sequence is CASSQGGSGSEQYF. Written as DNA, the CDR3 is TGCGCCAGCAGCCAAGGCGGGAGCGGCTCCGAGCAGTACTTC. The rearrangement uses TRBV4-1 and TRBJ2-7; 7 nucleotides align to TRBD2. The CDR3 covers 14 residues. Germline loops: CDR1 MGHRA, CDR2 YSYEKL. Trimming took 1 base from V and 6 from J; bases not matched to a gene: 6.

The chain recombines TRBV4-1 with TRBJ2-1; 7 bases match TRBD1. The CDR3 is 17 amino acids. Per the germline V gene, CDR1 is MGHRA and CDR2 is YSYEKL. Trimming removed 0 bases from V and 6 bases from J; junction bases left unmatched: 11. DNA for the CDR3: TGCGCCAGCAGCCAAGAGTTGTACCTACAGGGGCCCAATGAGCAGTTCTTC. Translated: CASSQELYLQGPNEQFF.